The next 8 T cell receptor beta chains were all read from a single sample in a study of blood T cell repertoires in COVID-19 (dated by TCRdb to 2018 to 2021). Libraries were prepared through the immunoSEQ multiplex PCR assay. Not all clones reach the TCRdb copy of this immuneACCESS table, which keeps in-frame sequences only. Checked studies attribute under half of the gap to unresolved V genes and leave the rest unexplained. This sample has under 350,000 clones in its table, and less than 90% of those were observed once. About 4.6% of the sample goes to the ten largest clones. The sequenced sample was peripheral blood. Source of these receptors: a man in his sixties who had recovered from COVID-19.

This sequence joins TRBV18 and TRBJ1-2; perhaps TRBD1 as D (6 bases). The CDR3 has 13 amino acids. Germline CDR1 KGHSH, CDR2 LQKENI. V shed 6 bases and J shed 4 bases, with 12 bases lying between them. In nucleotides, the CDR3 is TGTGCCAGCTCTGAAGGGACACGCTATGGCTACACCTTC. This sequence encodes CASSEGTRYGYTF.

The chain carries TRBV3-1 (or the pseudogene TRBV3-2) and TRBJ1-2; D is unclear. Trimming stripped 3 bases from V and 4 bases from J, with 12 bases between. CDR1 LGHDT and CDR2 YNNKEL come from the germline V gene (reference sequence). The CDR3 consists of 14 residues. CDR3 loop: CASSQSTGIYGYTF. CDR3 DNA sequence: TGTGCCAGCAGCCAGTCGACGGGTATCTATGGCTACACCTTC.

This clone was detected a few times. The rearrangement joins TRBV18 to TRBJ2-3, with 13 bases matching TRBD2. CDR3 length: 16 amino acids. V lost 4 bases to trimming and J lost 3 bases; unmatched junction nucleotides: 4. Per germline, CDR1 KGHSH and CDR2 LQKENI. Written as DNA, the CDR3 is TGTGCCAGCTCACTGACTAGCGGGAGGCCGACAGATACGCAGTATTTT. Translated: CASSLTSGRPTDTQYF.

The chain links TRBV6-6 to TRBJ2-3; 10 bases line up with TRBD2. The CDR3 sequence is 14 residues long. J lost 3 bases, V lost 6 bases, and 3 bases had no gene match. Per the germline V gene, CDR1 is MNHNY and CDR2 is SVGAGI (reference sequence). The CDR3 sequence: CASSLLAGTDTQYF. The CDR3 nucleotides read TGTGCCAGCAGCCTACTAGCGGGGACAGATACGCAGTATTTT.

This chain connects TRBV18 to TRBJ2-7, with 8 bases aligning to TRBD1. The CDR3 consists of 17 residues. Germline V gene lookup returns CDR1 KGHSH and CDR2 LQKENI. Trimming at V came to 1 base and at J to 0 bases, leaving 8 bases not matched to a gene. This CDR3 reads CASSPRQTGVVSYEQYF. CDR3 in DNA: TGTGCCAGCTCACCACGGCAGACAGGGGTTGTCTCCTACGAGCAGTACTTC.

V usage is TRBV2 and J usage is TRBJ1-3; D remains unclear. Deletions cut 5 bases from V and 1 base from J, with 12 bases between. The CDR3 totals 15 residues. Looked up from germline, CDR1 is SNHLY and CDR2 is FYNNEI. For the CDR3, the DNA is TGTGCCAGCAGTAAAAACGGACTTTCTGGAAACACCATATATTTT. Residues: CASSKNGLSGNTIYF.

The genes are TRBV5-1 and TRBJ2-1, with D maybe TRBD2 (5 bases). CDR1 and CDR2 from the germline V gene are SGHRS and YFSETQ. This CDR3 contains 13 residues. V lost 1 base and J lost 9, with 11 bases in between. CDR3 sequence reads: CASSLRGLSEQFF. As DNA, the CDR3 is TGCGCCAGCAGCTTGCGGGGATTGAGTGAGCAGTTCTTC. The variable domain in full, completed from reference TRBV5-1 and TRBJ2-1, reads KAGVTQTPRYLIKTRGQQVTLSCSPISGHRSVSWYQQTPGQGLQFLFEYFSETQRNKGNFPGRFSGRQFSNSRSEMNVSTLELGDSALYLCASSLRGLSEQFFGPGTRLTVL.

The genes are TRBV10-2 and TRBJ1-3, with D possibly matching TRBD1 (5 bases). Germline assignment: CDR1 WSHSY and CDR2 SAAADI. This CDR3 has 13 residues. V shed 6 bases and J shed 2 bases, with 8 bases lying between them. CDR3 nucleotides: TGCGCCAGCAGAGACAGACCTGGAAACACCATATATTTT. As protein: CASRDRPGNTIYF.